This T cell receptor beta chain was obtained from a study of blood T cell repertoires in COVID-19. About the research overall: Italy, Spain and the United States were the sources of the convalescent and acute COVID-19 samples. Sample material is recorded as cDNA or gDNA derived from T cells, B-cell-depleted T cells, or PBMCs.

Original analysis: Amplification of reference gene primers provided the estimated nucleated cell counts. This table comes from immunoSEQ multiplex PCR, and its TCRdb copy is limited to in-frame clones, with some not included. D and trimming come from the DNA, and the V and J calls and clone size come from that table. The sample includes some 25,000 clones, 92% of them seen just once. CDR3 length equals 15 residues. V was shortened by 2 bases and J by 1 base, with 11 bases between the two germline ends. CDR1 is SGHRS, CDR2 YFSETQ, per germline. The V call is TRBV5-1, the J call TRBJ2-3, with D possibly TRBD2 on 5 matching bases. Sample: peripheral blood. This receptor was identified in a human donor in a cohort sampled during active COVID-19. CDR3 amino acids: CASSFRDWGTDTQYF. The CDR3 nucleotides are TGCGCCAGCAGCTTTCGGGATTGGGGCACAGATACGCAGTATTTT.